These 30 T cell receptor beta chains were sequenced from one sample in a study of blood T cell repertoires in COVID-19. Generated by immunoSEQ multiplex PCR, the TCRdb table keeps only in-frame clones and is missing some. The sample has 250,000 to 300,000 clones, 70% to 90% seen once. The source material was peripheral blood. The receptors here all came from a man aged 55 to 70 who had recovered from COVID-19.

The chain employs TRBV5-4 and TRBJ2-3, with TRBD2 matching over 14 bases. CDR1 SGHNT and CDR2 YYREEE come from the germline V gene (reference sequence). This CDR3 is built from 18 residues. The junction had 7 bases not matched to a gene; V was cut back by 4 bases and J by 0 bases. The CDR3 nucleotides are TGTGCCAGCAGCCGGACTAGCGGGAGGATACATAGCACAGATACGCAGTATTTT. This encodes CASSRTSGRIHSTDTQYF.

The chain combines TRBV3-1 (or the pseudogene TRBV3-2) with TRBJ2-1, with 7 bases matching TRBD2. The CDR3 is 13 residues long. In germline, CDR1 is LGHDT, CDR2 YNNKEL (reference sequence). Trimming cost V 4 bases and J 10 bases; bases outside gene matches: 7. As DNA, the CDR3 is TGTGCCAGCAGCCCGCTGTTACTAGCGGAGCAGTTCTTC. Its translation: CASSPLLLAEQFF.

V usage is TRBV9 and J usage is TRBJ2-2, with a possible D match to TRBD1 (6 bases). In germline, CDR1 is SGDLS, CDR2 YYNGEE. CDR3 length: 14 residues. The V end was cut by 4 bases, the J end by 6 bases, with 13 bases between. CDR3 nucleotides: TGTGCCAGCAGCACAGACTGGGGGCCCGGGGAGCTGTTTTTT. Translated, it gives CASSTDWGPGELFF.

The chain recombines TRBV9 with TRBJ2-7, with 8 bases that match TRBD1. Per germline, CDR1 SGDLS and CDR2 YYNGEE. With V trimmed by 0 bases and J by 4 bases, 9 bases remained unmatched. CDR3 length: 16 residues. The chain's CDR3 is CASSVGTGTGGYEQYF. The CDR3 coding sequence is TGTGCCAGCAGCGTAGGTACCGGGACAGGAGGGTACGAGCAGTACTTC.

V gene TRBV6-5 combines with J gene TRBJ1-1; no clear D gene. CDR3 size: 13 residues. Germline V gene data show CDR1 as MNHEY and CDR2 as SVGAGI. Trimming stripped 6 bases from V and 0 bases from J, with 8 bases between. CDR3 DNA: TGTGCCAGCAGAACAGACATGAACACTGAAGCTTTCTTT. This gives the protein CASRTDMNTEAFF.

This rearrangement joins TRBV6-5 to TRBJ2-7; the match to TRBD1 covers 7 bases. V dropped 5 bases and J dropped 3; count of bases not matched to a gene: 10. The CDR3 extends over 15 amino acids. From germline, CDR1 is MNHEY and CDR2 SVGAGI. The CDR3 is CASSPQPGQNYEQYF. The CDR3 coding sequence is TGTGCCAGCAGTCCCCAACCGGGACAGAACTACGAGCAGTACTTC.

The chain has TRBV7-9 and TRBJ2-7; D remains unclear. Trimming removed 5 bases at V and 2 bases at J, with 10 bases between. This CDR3 comprises 13 residues. The germline V gene encodes CDR1 SEHNR and CDR2 FQNEAQ (reference sequence). The CDR3 DNA is TGTGCCAGCAGCGACGGGTCTCCCTACGAGCAGTACTTC. Its translation: CASSDGSPYEQYF. The full variable domain, in which reference TRBV7-9 and TRBJ2-7 provide the parts outside the CDR3, is DTGVSQNPRHKITKRGQNVTFRCDPISEHNRLYWYRQTLGQGPEFLTYFQNEAQLEKSRLLSDRFSAERPKGSFSTLEIQRTEQGDSAMYLCASSDGSPYEQYFGPGTRLTVT.

This chain connects TRBV19 to TRBJ2-3; possible D gene TRBD1, 8 bases. Per germline, CDR1 LNHDA and CDR2 SQIVND (reference sequence). The V gene lost 8 bases and the J gene lost 1 base, with 13 bases spanning the gap. The CDR3 runs to 14 residues. The CDR3 DNA reads as TGTGCCAGTTTACAGGGGGGGGGCACAGATACGCAGTATTTT. Protein product: CASLQGGGTDTQYF.

The chain employs TRBV2 and TRBJ2-7, with D perhaps matching TRBD1 (5 bases). The CDR3 runs to 14 residues. V was shortened by 9 bases and J by 4 bases, with 19 bases between the two germline ends. CDR1 and CDR2 from the germline V gene are SNHLY and FYNNEI. In DNA, the CDR3 is TGTGCCAGTCTTGCCAGAGGACATTCTTACGAGCAGTACTTC. Its translation is CASLARGHSYEQYF.

The chain employs TRBV6-5 and TRBJ2-6; D gene unclear. Germline V gene lookup returns CDR1 MNHEY and CDR2 SVGAGI. The CDR3 is 16 residues long. V was shortened by 2 bases and J by 0 bases, with 8 bases between the two germline ends. The DNA of the CDR3 is TGTGCCAGCAGTTACACACAGTTCTCTGGGGCCAACGTCCTGACTTTC. As protein: CASSYTQFSGANVLTF.

The rearrangement links TRBV6-5 to TRBJ1-4; a possible D gene is TRBD1 (6 bases). The CDR3 sequence is 11 residues long. Germline CDR1 is MNHEY and CDR2 is SVGAGI. V was pared by 8 bases and J by 5 bases, with 6 bases between. Here the CDR3 DNA reads TGTGCCAGCCAGGGGAATGAAAAACTGTTTTTT. Residues: CASQGNEKLFF.

The chain carries TRBV6-5 and TRBJ1-2; 9 positions agree with TRBD1. The V segment lost 4 bases and the J segment 4 bases; nucleotides outside the gene matches: 4. This CDR3 region has 14 residues. CDR1 and CDR2 (germline): MNHEY, SVGAGI. CDR3 loop: CASSSTGGTYGYTF. CDR3 coding DNA: TGTGCCAGCAGTTCCACAGGGGGCACCTATGGCTACACCTTC.

The chain recombines TRBV7-9 with TRBJ2-3; D gene uncertain. There are 13 residues in the CDR3. The germline V and J ends were trimmed by 4 bases and 6 bases, with 11 bases remaining between them. Germline V gene data show CDR1 as SEHNR and CDR2 as FQNEAQ (reference sequence). CDR3 sequence reads: CASSSPSADTQYF. The CDR3 DNA reads TGTGCCAGCAGCTCCCCTAGTGCCGATACGCAGTATTTT.

This clone was picked up many times. The CDR3: CASSERGGSGVSRALHF. The CDR3 DNA reads TGTGCCAGCAGTGAAAGAGGGGGCTCTGGTGTATCACGAGCCCTCCACTTT. The gene calls are TRBV6-1 and TRBJ1-6; 7 bases match TRBD1. V was clipped by 2 bases and J by 14 bases; unmatched bases: 18. Looked up from germline, CDR1 is MNHNS and CDR2 is SASEGT. The CDR3 has 17 amino acids.

The V gene is TRBV6-5, the J gene TRBJ2-4; 11 positions agree with TRBD2. The V segment lost 6 bases and the J segment 0 bases; nucleotides outside the gene matches: 1. CDR1 is MNHEY and CDR2 is SVGAGI in the germline V gene. The CDR3 consists of 15 residues. The CDR3 DNA reads as TGTGCCAGCAGGGGGACTAGCGGAGCCAAAAACATTCAGTACTTC. Protein sequence: CASRGTSGAKNIQYF.

This chain links TRBV27 with TRBJ1-2, with D uncertain. The CDR3 length is 13 residues. Trimming removed 5 bases from V and 0 bases from J, with 7 bases in between. Germline V gene sequence: CDR1 MNHEY, CDR2 SMNVEV (reference sequence). Here the CDR3 DNA reads TGTGCCAGCAGTAACCGGGCTAACTATGGCTACACCTTC. It codes for CASSNRANYGYTF.

Note on this clone: Different DNA sequences within this sample yield the same CDR3. The rearrangement joins TRBV15 to TRBJ2-7, with a weak D call TRBD1 (6 bases). The germline V gene has CDR1 LNHNV and CDR2 YYDKDF (reference sequence). The ends were cut back, 0 bases at V and 0 bases at J, with 6 bases in the middle. CDR3 length equals 14 residues. CDR3: CATSRDRGSYEQYF. In nucleotides, the CDR3 is TGTGCCACCAGCAGAGACAGGGGCTCCTACGAGCAGTACTTC.

This clone has a handful of counts. CDR3 bases: TGCAGCGTCGGTCGGGAGTCGGGCACTGAAGCTTTCTTT. Its translation: CSVGRESGTEAFF. The chain carries TRBV29-1 and TRBJ1-1, with no clear D. Germline CDR1 reads SQVTM; CDR2 reads ANQGSEA. V lost 6 bases and J lost 4, with 15 bases in between. The CDR3 runs to 13 residues.

V is TRBV5-4 and J is TRBJ1-6; the D is unclear. From germline, CDR1 is SGHNT and CDR2 YYREEE (reference sequence). Trimming left V 6 bases short and J 7 bases short, with 17 bases between. The CDR3 has 15 amino acids. The CDR3 nucleotides are TGTGCCAGCACTTCCGGGGTCGGTGGGAATTCACCCCTCCACTTT. As protein: CASTSGVGGNSPLHF.

This chain connects TRBV6-5 to TRBJ2-6; 7 nucleotides align to TRBD1. The CDR3 contains 15 residues. The germline CDR1 and CDR2 sequences are MNHEY and SVGAGI. After removal of 6 bases from V and 2 bases from J, the junction contained 4 bases not matched to a gene. The CDR3 DNA sequence: TGTGCCAGCAGGGACCAGGGGGCTGGGGCCAACGTCCTGACTTTC. Amino acids: CASRDQGAGANVLTF.

V usage is TRBV7-2 and J usage is TRBJ2-3; 8 nucleotides align to TRBD2. This CDR3 contains 15 residues. The V gene's germline CDR1 is SGHTA and CDR2 FQGNSA. After removal of 4 bases from V and 2 bases from J, the junction contained 5 bases not matched to a gene. For the CDR3, the DNA is TGTGCCAGCAGCTGGACGGGGGGGCCCACAGATACGCAGTATTTT. This translates into CASSWTGGPTDTQYF.

The rearrangement joins TRBV4-1 to TRBJ2-3; D possibly corresponds to TRBD1 (5 bases). The ends were cut back, 1 base at V and 5 bases at J, with 10 bases in the middle. CDR1 is MGHRA and CDR2 is YSYEKL in the germline V gene. This CDR3 has 14 residues. CDR3 DNA sequence: TGCGCCAGCAGCCAAGGCAGGACAAAAGATACGCAGTATTTT. It specifies CASSQGRTKDTQYF.

The rearrangement joins TRBV18 to TRBJ1-3; 7 positions match TRBD1. There are 15 residues in the CDR3. The germline CDR1 and CDR2 sequences are KGHSH and LQKENI. V lost 5 bases and J lost 0; bases outside the gene matches: 4. The CDR3 DNA follows: TGTGCCAGCTCATACACAGGGGTCTCTGGAAACACCATATATTTT. Translated: CASSYTGVSGNTIYF.

The chain carries TRBV6-6 and TRBJ1-1; 7 nucleotides align to TRBD1. Germline V gives CDR1 MNHNY, CDR2 SVGAGI (reference sequence). V trimming: 4 bases; J trimming: 3 bases; junction bases outside the gene matches: 11. The CDR3 is 16 amino acids. CDR3 coding DNA: TGTGCCAGCAGTTTAATTCCGGGACAGACCTACACTGAAGCTTTCTTT. Protein: CASSLIPGQTYTEAFF.

In nucleotides, the CDR3 is TGTGCCAGTAGTCCCGACCCCAGGACAGGGTCCCCCTACGAGCAGTACTTC. Its translation: CASSPDPRTGSPYEQYF. This chain uses TRBV19 with TRBJ2-7; 8 bases match TRBD1. Looked up from germline, CDR1 is LNHDA and CDR2 is SQIVND (reference sequence). This CDR3 spans 17 amino acids. V gave up 5 bases and J gave up 2 bases; unmatched junction bases: 14.

The J gene is TRBJ1-5, the V gene TRBV4-1; weak D call: TRBD1 (5 bases). Looked up from germline, CDR1 is MGHRA and CDR2 is YSYEKL. The CDR3 runs 12 residues. The germline V and J ends were trimmed by 5 bases and 9 bases, with 11 bases remaining between them. The chain's CDR3 is CASSDGGRPQHF. CDR3 nucleotides: TGCGCCAGCAGCGACGGGGGTCGGCCCCAGCATTTT.

The V gene is TRBV13, the J gene TRBJ1-2, with a tentative D call TRBD1 (6 bases). The germline CDR1 and CDR2 sequences are PRHDT and FYEKMQ (reference sequence). V was trimmed by 1 base and J by 4 bases, leaving 10 bases between them. CDR3 length: 14 amino acids. The CDR3 region is CASSLEGGSYGYTF. CDR3 nucleotide sequence: TGTGCCAGCAGCTTAGAGGGGGGGAGCTATGGCTACACCTTC.

The chain links TRBV30 to TRBJ2-1; maybe TRBD2 (5 bases). The CDR3 consists of 17 residues. CDR1 and CDR2 from the germline V gene are GTSNPN and SVGIG (reference sequence). V lost 2 bases and J lost 0, with 17 bases in between. The CDR3 nucleotides read TGTGCCTGGAGTCCCCCCTGGGGAGTCGGCTCCTACAATGAGCAGTTCTTC. Translating it yields CAWSPPWGVGSYNEQFF.

This chain links TRBV6-6 with TRBJ2-3; 9 bases align to TRBD2. The CDR3 totals 14 residues. V gave up 6 bases and J gave up 6 bases; unmatched junction bases: 7. Looked up from germline, CDR1 is MNHNY and CDR2 is SVGAGI (reference sequence). The CDR3 DNA reads TGTGCCAGCAGAAAAAGCGGGAGGTTCGATACGCAGTATTTT. It translates to CASRKSGRFDTQYF.

V and J are TRBV19 and TRBJ1-5, with TRBD1 identical over 10 bases. The CDR3 sequence is 15 residues long. Germline V gives CDR1 LNHDA, CDR2 SQIVND (reference sequence). The V gene end was trimmed by 6 bases and the J gene end by 4 bases; junction bases not matched to a gene: 6. The CDR3 DNA sequence: TGTGCCAGTAGCCCGGGGGGACAGGGGAATCAGCCCCAGCATTTT. Its translation is CASSPGGQGNQPQHF. The full variable domain, in which reference TRBV19 and TRBJ1-5 provide the parts outside the CDR3, is DGGITQSPKYLFRKEGQNVTLSCEQNLNHDAMYWYRQDPGQGLRLIYYSQIVNDFQKGDIAEGYSVSREKKESFPLTVTSAQKNPTAFYLCASSPGGQGNQPQHFGDGTRLSIL.